Detailed here is one T cell receptor beta chain. The donors were members of the approximately 130-subject validation cohort (separate from the approximately 670-subject first cohort). This record belongs to a study of cytomegalovirus exposure and HLA in healthy donors. The protocol was immunoSEQ multiplex PCR, while the TCRdb copy is restricted to in-frame clones and leaves out a portion. Of under 80,000 clones detected, 94% appear once; the ten largest clones hold about 3.6%. Germline values: CDR1 SEHNR, CDR2 FQNEAQ (reference sequence). CDR3 length: 15 residues. The junction had 8 bases not matched to a gene; V was cut back by 3 bases and J by 6 bases.

The chain employs TRBV7-9 and TRBJ1-2; TRBD1 aligns across 9 bases. Material for sequencing was PBMCs. The sequence was collected from a woman between 18 and 29 years old in good health and CMV-seropositive. CDR3 residues: CASSFTGTGIDGYTF. The CDR3 nucleotides are TGTGCCAGCAGCTTCACCGGGACAGGGATCGATGGCTACACCTTC.